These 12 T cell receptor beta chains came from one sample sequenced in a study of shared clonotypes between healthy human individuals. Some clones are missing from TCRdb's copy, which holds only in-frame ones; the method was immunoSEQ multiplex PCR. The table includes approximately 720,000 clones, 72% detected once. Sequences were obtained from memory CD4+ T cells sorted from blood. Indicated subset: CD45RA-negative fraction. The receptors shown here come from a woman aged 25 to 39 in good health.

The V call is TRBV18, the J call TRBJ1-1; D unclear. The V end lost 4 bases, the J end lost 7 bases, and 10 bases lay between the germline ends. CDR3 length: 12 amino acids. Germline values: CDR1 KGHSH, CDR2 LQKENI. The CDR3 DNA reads TGTGCCAGCTCACGAGAAGGGATTGAAGCTTTCTTT. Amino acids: CASSREGIEAFF.

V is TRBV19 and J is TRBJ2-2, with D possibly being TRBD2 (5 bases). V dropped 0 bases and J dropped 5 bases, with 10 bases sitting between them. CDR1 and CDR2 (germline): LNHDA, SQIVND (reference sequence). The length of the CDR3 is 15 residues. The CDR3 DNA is TGTGCCAGTAGTATAGAGGGAGCTGGTACCGGGGAGCTGTTTTTT. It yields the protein CASSIEGAGTGELFF. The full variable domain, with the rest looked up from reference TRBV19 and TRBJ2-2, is DGGITQSPKYLFRKEGQNVTLSCEQNLNHDAMYWYRQDPGQGLRLIYYSQIVNDFQKGDIAEGYSVSREKKESFPLTVTSAQKNPTAFYLCASSIEGAGTGELFFGEGSRLTVL.

The CDR3 loop is CASRASGTYNEQFF. CDR3 DNA sequence: TGTGCCAGCAGGGCTAGCGGGACGTACAATGAGCAGTTCTTC. This chain joins TRBV25-1 and TRBJ2-1; 9 nucleotides match TRBD2. The ends lost 6 bases at V and 4 bases at J; junction bases unmatched: 4. Germline CDR1 is MGHDK and CDR2 is SYGVNS. The CDR3 spans 14 residues. Full variable domain (outside the CDR3, taken from reference TRBV25-1 and TRBJ2-1): EADIYQTPRYLVIGTGKKITLECSQTMGHDKMYWYQQDPGMELHLIHYSYGVNSTEKGDLSSESTVSRIRTEHFPLTLESARPSHTSQYLCASRASGTYNEQFFGPGTRLTVL.

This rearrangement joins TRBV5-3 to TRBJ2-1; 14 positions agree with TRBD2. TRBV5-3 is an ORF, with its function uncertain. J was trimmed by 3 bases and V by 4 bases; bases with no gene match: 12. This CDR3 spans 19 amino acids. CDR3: CARSNGLAGGLAYYNEQFF. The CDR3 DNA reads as TGTGCCAGAAGCAACGGACTAGCGGGAGGACTTGCCTACTACAATGAGCAGTTCTTC.

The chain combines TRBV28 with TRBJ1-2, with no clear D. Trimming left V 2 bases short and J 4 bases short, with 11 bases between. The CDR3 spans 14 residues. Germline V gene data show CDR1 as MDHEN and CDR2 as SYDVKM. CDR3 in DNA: TGTGCCAGCAGTTTACAGTTGAGTCTCTATGGCTACACCTTC. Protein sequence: CASSLQLSLYGYTF.

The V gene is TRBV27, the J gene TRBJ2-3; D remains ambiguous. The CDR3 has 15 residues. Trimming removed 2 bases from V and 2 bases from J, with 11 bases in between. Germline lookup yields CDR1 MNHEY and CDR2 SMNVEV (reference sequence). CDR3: CASSLTPRVTDTQYF. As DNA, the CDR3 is TGTGCCAGCAGTTTAACCCCTCGTGTCACAGATACGCAGTATTTT.

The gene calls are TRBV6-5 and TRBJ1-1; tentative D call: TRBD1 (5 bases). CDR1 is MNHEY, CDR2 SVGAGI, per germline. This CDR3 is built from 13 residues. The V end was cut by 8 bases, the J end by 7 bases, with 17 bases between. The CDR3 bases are TGTGCCAGCCTAATCGACTGGGGGGGTGAAGCTTTCTTT. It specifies CASLIDWGGEAFF.

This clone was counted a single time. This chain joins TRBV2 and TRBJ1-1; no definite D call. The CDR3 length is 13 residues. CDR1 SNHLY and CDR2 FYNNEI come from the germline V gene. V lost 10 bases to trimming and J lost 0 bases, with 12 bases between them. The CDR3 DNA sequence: TGTGCCACTGGACTGGGAATGAACACTGAAGCTTTCTTT. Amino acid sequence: CATGLGMNTEAFF.

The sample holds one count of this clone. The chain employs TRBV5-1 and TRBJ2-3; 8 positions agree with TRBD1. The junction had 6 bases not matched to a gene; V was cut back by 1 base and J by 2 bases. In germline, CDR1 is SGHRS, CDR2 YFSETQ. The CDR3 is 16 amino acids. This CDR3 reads CASSLRQGSNTDTQYF. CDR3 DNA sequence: TGCGCCAGCAGCTTGAGACAGGGGTCCAACACAGATACGCAGTATTTT.

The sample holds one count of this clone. The CDR3 spells CSAVGADTQYF. The CDR3 nucleotides are TGCAGTGCTGTCGGGGCAGATACGCAGTATTTT. The chain is built from TRBV20-1 and TRBJ2-3; the D gene is possibly TRBD2 (5 bases). V gave up 5 bases and J gave up 4 bases, with 7 bases separating them. This CDR3 comprises 11 residues. The germline gives CDR1 DFQATT, CDR2 SNEGSKA (reference sequence).

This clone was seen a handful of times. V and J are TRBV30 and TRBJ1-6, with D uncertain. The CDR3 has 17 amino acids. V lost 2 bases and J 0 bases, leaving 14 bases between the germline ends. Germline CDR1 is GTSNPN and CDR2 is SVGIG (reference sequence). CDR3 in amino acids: CAWSTRAVSSYNSPLHF. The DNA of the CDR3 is TGTGCCTGGAGTACGAGGGCAGTGAGCTCCTATAATTCACCCCTCCACTTT. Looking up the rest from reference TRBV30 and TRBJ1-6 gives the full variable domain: SQTIHQWPATLVQPVGSPLSLECTVEGTSNPNLYWYRQAAGRGLQLLFYSVGIGQISSEVPQNLSASRPQDRQFILSSKKLLLSDSGFYLCAWSTRAVSSYNSPLHFGNGTRLTVT.

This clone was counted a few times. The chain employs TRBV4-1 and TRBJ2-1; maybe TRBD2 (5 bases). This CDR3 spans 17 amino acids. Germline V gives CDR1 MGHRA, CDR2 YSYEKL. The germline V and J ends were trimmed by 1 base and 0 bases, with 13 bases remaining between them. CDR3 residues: CASSQVTTITSYNEQFF. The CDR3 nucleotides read TGCGCCAGCAGCCAAGTGACTACGATTACCTCCTACAATGAGCAGTTCTTC.